This entry lists 5 T cell receptor beta chains sequenced from one sample in a study of T cell responses to AZD1222 COVID-19 vaccine. Here immunoSEQ multiplex PCR was the method, and the copy in TCRdb shows in-frame clones only, minus some. The table records about 160,000 clones, approximately 90% of them present only once. Here the sequenced sample was peripheral blood, taken 28 days after the second AZD1222 dose. The receptors stem from an adult who received the AZD1222 COVID-19 vaccine.

The chain recombines TRBV12-3 or TRBV12-4 with TRBJ1-1; D call uncertain. The CDR3 contains 13 residues. V lost 7 bases, J lost 2 bases, and 11 bases lay in between. The CDR3 protein is CASILYRNTEAFF. CDR3 nucleotides: TGTGCCAGCATCCTCTACAGAAACACTGAAGCTTTCTTT.

The chain combines TRBV13 with TRBJ2-6; TRBD1 matches at 9 bases. Per the germline V gene, CDR1 is PRHDT and CDR2 is FYEKMQ (reference sequence). CDR3 size: 18 residues. V gave up 5 bases and J gave up 2 bases; unmatched junction bases: 10. The CDR3 spells CASSPIGTGHAGANVLTF. The CDR3 nucleotides are TGTGCCAGCAGCCCCATAGGGACAGGGCATGCTGGGGCCAACGTCCTGACTTTC.

The V gene is TRBV11-2, the J gene TRBJ2-7; weak D call: TRBD1 (5 bases). This CDR3 spans 12 amino acids. The germline CDR1 and CDR2 sequences are SGHAT and FQNNGV. With 3 bases removed from V and 4 bases from J, the gap between germline ends came to 7 bases. The CDR3 spells CASSFYRYEQYF. Here the CDR3 DNA reads TGTGCCAGCAGCTTTTACAGGTACGAGCAGTACTTC.

The chain couples TRBV4-1 to TRBJ2-3; D unclear. This CDR3 has 13 residues. Germline-derived CDR1 and CDR2 are MGHRA and YSYEKL. The V and J ends lost 3 bases and 2 bases respectively, with 6 bases between them. The CDR3 here is CASSQGSTDTQYF. The CDR3 DNA follows: TGCGCCAGCAGCCAGGGGTCCACAGATACGCAGTATTTT.

The chain carries TRBV5-1 and TRBJ1-2; possibly TRBD1 for D (5 bases). The CDR3 is 14 residues long. V was clipped by 5 bases and J by 5 bases, with 16 bases between them. Germline V lookup: CDR1 SGHRS, CDR2 YFSETQ. The CDR3 loop reads CASRRTGAQYGYTF. The CDR3 DNA sequence: TGCGCCAGCAGGCGTACAGGCGCTCAATATGGCTACACCTTC.